Listed below are T cell receptor beta chains from one sample, sequenced in a study of T cell responses to AZD1222 COVID-19 vaccine. Clones were read by immunoSEQ multiplex PCR, and TCRdb kept only the in-frame ones, dropping some. In the table there are 69,000 or so clones, around 90% of which are singletons. The sequences come from peripheral blood, collected 28 days after the second dose of the MenACWY control vaccine. The receptors shown here come from an adult who received the MenACWY meningococcal vaccine as a control. The CDR3 runs from the conserved cysteine through the conserved F or W. D genes are given only for firm matches. Only some rows state a clone size, as once, few, many or a class for expanded clones.

V,J,size,D,CDR3,DNA
TRBV4-3,TRBJ2-6,.,.,CASSQDFLGFSGSGANVLTF,TGCGCCAGCAGCCAAGATTTCCTTGGGTTCTCAGGGTCTGGGGCCAACGTCCTGACTTTC
TRBV15,TRBJ1-4,.,.,CATSSRGGKLFF,TGTGCCACCAGCAGTAGGGGGGGGAAACTGTTTTTT
TRBV7-2,TRBJ1-4,.,.,CASSIRIAGFGEKLFF,TGTGCCAGCAGCATCCGAATCGCTGGGTTTGGTGAAAAACTGTTTTTT
TRBV7-2,TRBJ1-2,few,TRBD1,CASSWTGRGYTF,TGTGCCAGCAGTTGGACAGGGCGAGGCTACACCTTC
TRBV5-6,TRBJ2-5,.,.,CASSLRGVETQYF,TGTGCCAGCAGCTTGCGGGGCGTCGAGACCCAGTACTTC
TRBV21-1,TRBJ2-7,.,.,CASSKGWAWQLHSYEQYF,TGTGCCAGCAGCAAAGGGTGGGCATGGCAGCTACACTCCTACGAGCAGTACTTC
TRBV6-2/TRBV6-3,TRBJ2-7,.,TRBD2,CASSAGLAEYEQYF,TGTGCCAGCAGTGCGGGACTAGCGGAGTACGAGCAGTACTTC
TRBV19,TRBJ2-3,.,TRBD2,CASRTSGALHTQYF,TGTGCCAGTAGGACTAGCGGGGCCTTACATACGCAGTATTTT
TRBV27,TRBJ2-1,.,.,CASSFLGGQRSFF,TGTGCCAGCAGTTTTTTGGGAGGACAGAGATCGTTCTTC
TRBV19,TRBJ2-5,.,.,CASSGMLGETQYF,TGTGCCAGTAGTGGGATGCTGGGGGAGACCCAGTACTTC
TRBV7-9,TRBJ2-7,.,.,CASSLQGVARVVDEQYF,TGTGCCAGCTCACTCCAAGGTGTTGCGCGGGTGGTAGACGAGCAGTACTTC
TRBV5-6,TRBJ2-7,few,.,CASSFPTYEQYF,TGTGCCAGCAGCTTCCCCACCTACGAGCAGTACTTC
TRBV28,TRBJ1-2,.,.,CASTRQRAIYGYTF,TGTGCCAGCACCCGACAGCGGGCAATCTATGGCTACACCTTC
TRBV6-2/TRBV6-3,TRBJ1-5,once,.,CASSYNRDQPQHF,TGTGCCAGCAGTTACAACAGGGACCAGCCCCAGCATTTT
TRBV28,TRBJ1-3,few,TRBD1,CASSQDRWGGNTIYF,TGTGCCAGCAGCCAGGACAGGTGGGGTGGAAACACCATATATTTT
TRBV28,TRBJ2-7,.,TRBD2,CASSSRGELAYEQYF,TGTGCCAGCAGTTCTCGGGGGGAGCTAGCCTACGAGCAGTACTTC
TRBV10-3,TRBJ1-1,few,.,CAIRVQVLDRNTEAFF,TGTGCCATCAGAGTTCAAGTCTTAGACAGGAACACTGAAGCTTTCTTT
TRBV3-1/TRBV3-2,TRBJ1-2,.,.,CASSWDLLGYGYTF,TGTGCCAGCAGCTGGGACCTTTTAGGGTATGGCTACACCTTC
TRBV19,TRBJ2-7,.,.,CASSPTRDPSYEQYF,TGTGCCAGTAGCCCTACTCGGGACCCCTCCTACGAGCAGTACTTC
TRBV7-9,TRBJ2-3,.,TRBD2,CASSGAASGGSPDTQYF,TGTGCCAGCAGCGGCGCGGCTAGCGGAGGGAGCCCAGATACGCAGTATTTT
TRBV5-8,TRBJ1-2,.,TRBD1,CASSWDRVFYGYTF,TGTGCCAGCAGTTGGGACAGGGTCTTCTATGGCTACACCTTC
TRBV11-1,TRBJ2-7,.,.,CASSLVRAGNHEQYF,TGTGCCAGCAGCTTAGTTCGGGCAGGCAACCACGAGCAGTACTTC
TRBV2,TRBJ1-6,.,.,CASSEFGVSSYNSPLHF,TGTGCCAGCAGTGAATTCGGGGTCTCCTCCTATAATTCACCCCTCCACTTT
TRBV28,TRBJ1-1,.,.,CASIHTEAFF,TGTGCCAGCATACACACTGAAGCTTTCTTT
TRBV11-2,TRBJ1-1,few,.,CASSPGAGSGNTEAFF,TGTGCCAGCAGCCCCGGCGCGGGTTCGGGGAACACTGAAGCTTTCTTT
TRBV2,TRBJ1-2,once,.,CASSEARAAAYGYTF,TGTGCCAGCAGTGAAGCGAGGGCAGCCGCCTATGGCTACACCTTC
TRBV5-4,TRBJ1-5,few,.,CASSLQGQLAQHF,TGTGCCAGCAGCCTCCAGGGCCAACTGGCCCAGCATTTT
TRBV27,TRBJ1-1,.,.,CASSPPGAHRRAFF,TGTGCCAGCAGTCCACCCGGAGCGCATCGGCGAGCTTTCTTT
TRBV28,TRBJ1-5,few,.,CASTNFGTRRRYSNQPQHF,TGTGCCAGCACCAACTTCGGGACAAGGAGGAGGTATAGCAATCAGCCCCAGCATTTT
TRBV11-1,TRBJ2-3,.,.,CASSSRRGWNTDTQYF,TGTGCCAGCAGCTCCCGCCGGGGCTGGAACACAGATACGCAGTATTTT
TRBV2,TRBJ1-1,few,.,CASSVTGKNTEAFF,TGTGCCAGCAGTGTAACGGGGAAGAACACTGAAGCTTTCTTT
TRBV7-8,TRBJ2-4,.,.,CASSFEILTKNIQYF,TGTGCCAGCAGCTTCGAGATTTTGACGAAAAACATTCAGTACTTC
TRBV6-1,TRBJ1-2,.,TRBD1,CASREGGWNYGYTF,TGTGCCAGCAGAGAAGGGGGCTGGAACTATGGCTACACCTTC
TRBV6-4,TRBJ1-6,once,TRBD1,CASSATVDTGDLHF,TGTGCCAGCAGTGCCACGGTTGACACAGGGGACCTCCACTTT
TRBV7-2,TRBJ2-3,.,TRBD2,CASSSLQTSGGADTQYF,TGTGCCAGCAGCTCACTTCAGACTAGCGGGGGGGCGGATACGCAGTATTTT
TRBV5-1,TRBJ2-7,.,TRBD1,CASSVGGVGYEQYF,TGCGCCAGCAGCGTAGGGGGCGTTGGATACGAGCAGTACTTC
TRBV5-1,TRBJ1-2,.,TRBD1,CASSEGQRYGYTF,TGCGCCAGCAGCGAGGGACAGCGCTATGGCTACACCTTC
TRBV4-2,TRBJ2-6,once,.,CASSQGGAGANVLTF,TGTGCCAGCAGCCAAGGGGGCGCTGGGGCCAACGTCCTGACTTTC
TRBV28,TRBJ1-4,.,.,CASSILTEKLFF,TGTGCCAGCAGTATCCTCACGGAAAAACTGTTTTTT
TRBV2,TRBJ2-5,.,TRBD1,CASSEGDRGTETQYF,TGTGCCAGCAGTGAAGGGGACAGGGGGACAGAGACCCAGTACTTC
TRBV6-1,TRBJ2-7,.,TRBD1,CASSDPGTGTYEQYF,TGTGCCAGCAGTGATCCCGGGACAGGGACCTACGAGCAGTACTTC
TRBV2,TRBJ1-2,.,.,CASSENGLSLGGYTF,TGTGCCAGCAGTGAAAACGGGCTCTCTTTGGGTGGCTACACCTTC
TRBV28,TRBJ1-1,once,.,CASRSPGQNTEAFF,TGTGCCAGCAGGTCCCCCGGACAGAACACTGAAGCTTTCTTT
TRBV7-9,TRBJ1-1,.,.,CASSLEGGPPSQEAFF,TGTGCCAGCAGCTTAGAAGGAGGACCACCCTCTCAAGAAGCTTTCTTT
TRBV6-1,TRBJ2-2,.,.,CASSETANTGELFF,TGTGCCAGCAGTGAGACGGCGAACACCGGGGAGCTGTTTTTT
TRBV28,TRBJ1-2,.,.,CASSLIRESYGYTF,TGTGCCAGCAGTTTAATTCGGGAGTCATATGGCTACACCTTC
TRBV7-9,TRBJ1-1,.,.,CASSLSQVMEAFF,TGTGCCAGCAGCTTATCGCAAGTGATGGAAGCTTTCTTT
TRBV19,TRBJ2-2,.,.,CASSNPARGPGELFF,TGTGCCAGTAGTAACCCGGCTAGGGGTCCCGGGGAGCTGTTTTTT
TRBV28,TRBJ1-2,.,.,CASSLGGSYGYTF,TGTGCCAGCAGTTTAGGGGGTAGCTATGGCTACACCTTC
TRBV4-3,TRBJ1-2,.,.,CASSPGLVNYGYTF,TGCGCCAGCAGCCCCGGATTGGTTAACTATGGCTACACCTTC
TRBV10-1,TRBJ1-3,few,.,CASSFTNAQGGPGNTIYF,TGCGCCAGCAGTTTTACTAACGCCCAGGGAGGGCCTGGAAACACCATATATTTT
TRBV6-2/TRBV6-3,TRBJ2-1,.,TRBD2,CASSYSGTSGPSFF,TGTGCCAGCAGTTACTCGGGGACTAGCGGGCCGAGTTTCTTC
TRBV14,TRBJ2-3,.,.,CASSQGALSTDTQYF,TGTGCCAGCAGCCAAGGGGCGCTTAGCACAGATACGCAGTATTTT
TRBV5-4,TRBJ2-2,.,.,CASSLKYTGELFF,TGTGCCAGCAGCTTGAAATACACCGGGGAGCTGTTTTTT
TRBV27,TRBJ2-1,.,TRBD1,CASSLWPGGGAYNEQFF,TGTGCCAGCAGTTTATGGCCAGGGGGCGGGGCCTACAATGAGCAGTTCTTC
TRBV7-8,TRBJ1-1,.,.,CASSLGGLEMNTEAFF,TGTGCCAGCAGCTTAGGCGGGTTGGAGATGAACACTGAAGCTTTCTTT